A single sample gave rise to the 10 T cell receptor beta chains below, sequenced in a study of Ad26.COV2.S vaccination and SARS-CoV-2 variants. The treatment here: about 20 received Ad26.COV2.S at low or high dose, single or two shots; 5 received placebo; per-sample allocation not given. The investigators took samples on day 63 after the first vaccine or placebo injection. Clones were read by immunoSEQ multiplex PCR, and TCRdb kept only the in-frame ones, dropping some. In the table there are about 350,000 clones, approximately 81% of which are singletons. The sequencing used peripheral blood, collected in a trial of Ad26.COV2.S vaccine versus placebo. The receptor source for this set is a person between 18 and 60 years old who received the Ad26.COV2.S COVID-19 vaccine or a placebo.

The chain combines TRBV14 with TRBJ1-1; D unclear. V lost 4 bases to trimming and J lost 1 base, with 10 bases between them. The CDR3 length is 14 residues. Germline CDR1 SGHDN, CDR2 FVKESK. The DNA of the CDR3 is TGTGCCAGCAGCCGCGGAGGGAAGAACACTGAAGCTTTCTTT. Its protein product is CASSRGGKNTEAFF.

This clone was counted once. The CDR3 DNA is TGTGCCACCAGTGATGCCAGCGGGAGCTCCTACAATGAGCAGTTCTTC. It encodes CATSDASGSSYNEQFF. V gene TRBV24-1 combines with J gene TRBJ2-1; 8 nucleotides match TRBD2. CDR1 is KGHDR, CDR2 SFDVKD, per germline. With 3 bases clipped from V and 0 bases from J, the junction kept 3 bases outside the gene matches. This CDR3 comprises 16 residues.

This clone is a singleton in its sample. The CDR3 nucleotides are TGTGCCAGCAGCTTAAATTTGGGTCCAGATACGCAGTATTTT. Translation gives CASSLNLGPDTQYF. The chain is built from TRBV7-2 and TRBJ2-3; D remains unclear. Germline-derived CDR1 and CDR2 are SGHTA and FQGNSA. V dropped 2 bases and J dropped 4 bases, with 10 bases sitting between them. The CDR3 length is 14 residues.

The chain has TRBV25-1 and TRBJ2-1, with 12 bases fitting TRBD2. Looked up from germline, CDR1 is MGHDK and CDR2 is SYGVNS. Trimming cost V 3 bases and J 2 bases; bases outside gene matches: 5. The CDR3 has 17 amino acids. CDR3 protein: CASSETSGSYAYNEQFF. The CDR3 DNA sequence: TGTGCCAGCAGTGAGACTAGCGGGAGCTACGCCTACAATGAGCAGTTCTTC.

The genes are TRBV19 and TRBJ1-5; no reliable D call. This CDR3 is built from 11 residues. Germline lookup yields CDR1 LNHDA and CDR2 SQIVND (reference sequence). V was cut by 6 bases and J by 5 bases, with 5 bases left in between. The CDR3 sequence: CASSPHQPQHF. CDR3 bases: TGTGCCAGTAGCCCACATCAGCCCCAGCATTTT.

This clone is a singleton in its sample. V usage is TRBV19 and J usage is TRBJ1-1, with D unresolved. Deletions cut 3 bases from V and 0 bases from J, with 11 bases between. CDR1 is LNHDA and CDR2 is SQIVND in the germline V gene (reference sequence). CDR3 length equals 15 residues. CDR3 nucleotides: TGTGCCAGTAGTATCCGGCCAGGAGTGAACACTGAAGCTTTCTTT. It codes for CASSIRPGVNTEAFF.

This clone was observed once. The V gene is TRBV4-3, the J gene TRBJ2-3; no definite D call. This CDR3 spans 14 amino acids. Looked up from germline, CDR1 is LGHNA and CDR2 is YSLEER. Trimming removed 1 base from V and 2 bases from J, with 7 bases in between. CDR3 bases: TGCGCCAGCAGCCAAGGACGGATCACAGATACGCAGTATTTT. Residues: CASSQGRITDTQYF.

The chain couples TRBV7-9 to TRBJ2-2; 8 bases agree with TRBD2. This CDR3 comprises 16 residues. Germline assignment: CDR1 SEHNR and CDR2 FQNEAQ (reference sequence). V trimming: 2 bases; J trimming: 4 bases; junction bases outside the gene matches: 6. CDR3 bases: TGTGCCAGCAGCTTATTCGGGAGGGCCCTCACCGGGGAGCTGTTTTTT. Its protein is CASSLFGRALTGELFF. The variable domain in full, completed from reference TRBV7-9 and TRBJ2-2, reads DTGVSQNPRHKITKRGQNVTFRCDPISEHNRLYWYRQTLGQGPEFLTYFQNEAQLEKSRLLSDRFSAERPKGSFSTLEIQRTEQGDSAMYLCASSLFGRALTGELFFGEGSRLTVL.

The rearrangement uses TRBV10-1 and TRBJ1-1; TRBD1 matches 9 bases. The CDR3 consists of 12 residues. In germline, CDR1 is WNHNN, CDR2 SYGVQD (reference sequence). The trim removed 6 bases at V and 4 bases at J, leaving 0 bases unmatched. Here the CDR3 reads CASRGQGTEAFF. The CDR3 DNA reads TGCGCCAGCAGGGGACAGGGCACTGAAGCTTTCTTT.

The J gene is TRBJ2-5, the V gene TRBV7-2; no clear D. The CDR3 is 17 amino acids. The V gene lost 1 base and the J gene lost 5 bases, with 20 bases spanning the gap. Germline CDR1 SGHTA, CDR2 FQGNSA. CDR3 coding DNA: TGTGCCAGCAGCTTAGGGGTTCTGATCCAGGTTCTGGAGACCCAGTACTTC. It translates to CASSLGVLIQVLETQYF.